This paragraph reports one T cell receptor beta chain. The record originates from a study of response to subunit inactivated influenza vaccine. The germline V gene has CDR1 DFQATT and CDR2 SNEGSKA (reference sequence). This CDR3 has 15 amino acids. With 2 bases removed from V and 5 bases from J, the gap between germline ends came to 18 bases. MiXCR was run by TCRdb on the RT-PCR reads, yielding one entry per CDR3 protein. The data contain 450,000 to 550,000 distinct CDR3 sequences, 25% of them singletons. The specimen comprised CD4+ T cells sorted from PBMCs, sampled about 5 days after vaccination. The origin of this receptor is a man over 45 who received an inactivated influenza vaccine. This chain connects TRBV20-1 to TRBJ2-5; possibly TRBD2 for D (6 bases). The DNA of the CDR3 is TGCAGTGCTAGATTGTTGCGGGGCCTTGGGGAGACCCAGTACTTC. It encodes CSARLLRGLGETQYF.